Each of the 28 T cell receptor beta chains below was sequenced from the same sample in a study of CD4 T cells in relation to SARS-CoV-2 and coronaviruses (dated by TCRdb to 2020 to 2023). CD4+ T cells from unexposed donors were collected before the COVID-19 pandemic (2011-2018). The EasySep CD4+ T cell isolation kit was used to isolate CD4+ T cells once the cultures had run for roughly 9 days. These TCRs are of unknown antigen specificity. Library preparation used the immunoSEQ multiplex PCR assay. The immuneACCESS repertoire file appears here via TCRdb, limited to in-frame rearrangements. These files lack a portion of the clones; in checked studies, under half of the deficit traces to unresolved V genes, and the cause of the others is not known. The sample includes more than 20,000 clones, with approximately 82% observed a single time. 15% to 20% of the sample is taken by the ten largest. Material for sequencing was CD4+ T cells from PBMCs, cultured in vitro. Receptors originate from a human donor in good health.

DNA of the CDR3: TGTGCCAGCAGCCCAGTAGGCCTAGCGGCATCCTACGAGCAGTACTTC. Its protein product is CASSPVGLAASYEQYF. The chain joins TRBV13 to TRBJ2-7, with 7 bases fitting TRBD2. The CDR3 covers 16 residues. CDR1 and CDR2 (germline): PRHDT, FYEKMQ (reference sequence). Germline trimming cut 5 bases from V and 1 base from J; bases unmatched to any gene: 11.

The chain is built from TRBV21-1 and TRBJ2-7; the table names TRBD1, a call not compared with the DNA. TRBV21-1 is a documented pseudogene. The CDR3 consists of 14 residues. This CDR3 reads CASSHRDRYYEQYF. The CDR3 DNA is TGTGCCAGCAGCCACCGGGACAGATACTACGAGCAGTACTTC.

The V and J genes are TRBV5-1 and TRBJ1-1; D possibly corresponds to TRBD1 (5 bases). Germline CDR1 SGHRS, CDR2 YFSETQ. This CDR3 has 16 residues. Trimming took off 4 bases at V and 4 bases at J, with 20 bases between the two ends. The CDR3 loop reads CASSLGIRVGSTEAFF. The CDR3 DNA sequence: TGCGCCAGCAGCCTTGGGATCAGGGTGGGTTCCACTGAAGCTTTCTTT.

The chain recombines TRBV27 with TRBJ2-1; a possible D gene is TRBD2 (6 bases). The CDR3 is 15 amino acids. The germline gives CDR1 MNHEY, CDR2 SMNVEV (reference sequence). With 7 bases removed from V and 0 bases from J, the gap between germline ends came to 13 bases. The CDR3 sequence is CASTNLGSSYNEQFF. CDR3 DNA: TGTGCCAGCACTAATCTCGGGAGCTCCTACAATGAGCAGTTCTTC.

The V call is TRBV7-8, the J call TRBJ1-2, with 8 nucleotides matching TRBD1. This CDR3 is 17 amino acids long. Germline-derived CDR1 and CDR2 are SGHVS and FQNEAQ. The trim removed 5 bases at V and 0 bases at J, leaving 11 bases unmatched. CDR3: CASSPRTGSMTNYGYTF. The CDR3 DNA reads as TGTGCCAGCAGCCCCCGGACAGGGAGTATGACTAACTATGGCTACACCTTC.

This chain joins TRBV5-6 and TRBJ2-7; 12 bases align to TRBD2. Germline V gene sequence: CDR1 SGHDT, CDR2 YYEEEE. After removal of 6 bases from V and 6 bases from J, the junction contained 13 bases not matched to a gene. The CDR3 loop spans 16 amino acids. The CDR3 is CASTTLLAGGLGEQYF. The CDR3 nucleotides read TGTGCCAGCACTACCTTACTAGCGGGGGGCCTAGGCGAGCAGTACTTC. The full variable domain, rest sourced from reference TRBV5-6 and TRBJ2-7, is DAGVTQSPTHLIKTRGQQVTLRCSPKSGHDTVSWYQQALGQGPQFIFQYYEEEERQRGNFPDRFSGHQFPNYSSELNVNALLLGDSALYLCASTTLLAGGLGEQYFGPGTRLTVT.

This clone was seen a single time. The chain couples TRBV11-2 to TRBJ2-2; 9 nucleotides match TRBD1. In germline, CDR1 is SGHAT, CDR2 FQNNGV. The CDR3 spans 17 residues. V was pared by 2 bases and J by 4 bases, with 8 bases of the junction left unmatched. CDR3: CASSLPGQGAGTGELFF. In DNA, the CDR3 is TGTGCCAGCAGCTTACCGGGACAGGGAGCGGGCACCGGGGAGCTGTTTTTT.

This clone was recorded only once. The gene calls are TRBV6-2 or TRBV6-3 and TRBJ2-3; no firm D call. CDR3 length: 14 residues. The ends were cut back, 3 bases at V and 5 bases at J, with 12 bases in the middle. Germline lookup yields CDR1 MNHEY and CDR2 SVGEGT. The CDR3 nucleotides are TGTGCCAGCAGTTATATGCGTTTCGAAGATACGCAGTATTTT. The encoded protein is CASSYMRFEDTQYF.

This chain joins TRBV5-4 and TRBJ2-3; 8 nucleotides line up with TRBD2. CDR3 size: 15 residues. Per the germline V gene, CDR1 is SGHNT and CDR2 is YYREEE (reference sequence). Trimming removed 2 bases from V and 2 bases from J; junction bases left unmatched: 4. CDR3 nucleotides: TGTGCCAGCAGCTTATCTAGCGGGTTCACAGATACGCAGTATTTT. Encoded protein: CASSLSSGFTDTQYF.

The chain has TRBV19 and TRBJ2-7; TRBD2 agrees at 8 bases. The V gene's germline CDR1 is LNHDA and CDR2 SQIVND (reference sequence). Trimming removed 6 bases from V and 0 bases from J; junction bases left unmatched: 19. The CDR3 is 19 amino acids. CDR3 sequence (DNA): TGTGCCAGTAGCCGAACCGGGACTAGAACCTCCGTGAGCTCCTACGAGCAGTACTTC. Protein: CASSRTGTRTSVSSYEQYF. Together with reference TRBV19 and TRBJ2-7, the CDR3 gives the full variable domain: DGGITQSPKYLFRKEGQNVTLSCEQNLNHDAMYWYRQDPGQGLRLIYYSQIVNDFQKGDIAEGYSVSREKKESFPLTVTSAQKNPTAFYLCASSRTGTRTSVSSYEQYFGPGTRLTVT.

The chain uses TRBV7-9 and TRBJ1-1, with 9 bases lining up with TRBD1. This CDR3 is 15 amino acids long. Looked up from germline, CDR1 is SEHNR and CDR2 is FQNEAQ (reference sequence). V dropped 0 bases and J dropped 1; count of bases not matched to a gene: 0. Written as DNA, the CDR3 is TGTGCCAGCAGCTTAGCGGACAGGGGGAACACTGAAGCTTTCTTT. Translated: CASSLADRGNTEAFF. Based on the CDR3 plus reference TRBV7-9 and TRBJ1-1, the full variable domain is DTGVSQNPRHKITKRGQNVTFRCDPISEHNRLYWYRQTLGQGPEFLTYFQNEAQLEKSRLLSDRFSAERPKGSFSTLEIQRTEQGDSAMYLCASSLADRGNTEAFFGQGTRLTVV.

This clone has just one count. This sequence joins TRBV24-1 and TRBJ1-2; 8 bases match TRBD1. The V gene end was trimmed by 3 bases and the J gene end by 3 bases; junction bases not matched to a gene: 5. The germline V gene encodes CDR1 KGHDR and CDR2 SFDVKD. The CDR3 contains 15 residues. The CDR3 region is CATSDTGTGDYGYTF. The CDR3, as DNA: TGTGCCACCAGTGATACCGGGACAGGTGACTATGGCTACACCTTC.

The chain couples TRBV5-1 to TRBJ2-5, with 11 bases aligning to TRBD2. CDR3 length: 17 amino acids. From germline, CDR1 is SGHRS and CDR2 YFSETQ. After removal of 0 bases from V and 2 bases from J, the junction contained 6 bases not matched to a gene. In DNA, the CDR3 is TGCGCCAGCAGCTTGGCCTTAACTAGCGGGAGTCAAGAGACCCAGTACTTC. Translation: CASSLALTSGSQETQYF.

The chain uses TRBV15 and TRBJ2-3, with 11 positions matching TRBD1. Germline V CDR1 and CDR2: LNHNV, YYDKDF (reference sequence). Germline trimming cut 3 bases from V and 4 bases from J; bases unmatched to any gene: 3. This CDR3 is 15 amino acids long. The DNA of the CDR3 is TGTGCCACCAGCAGCGGACAGGGGGCGTCAGATACGCAGTATTTT. Its translation is CATSSGQGASDTQYF.

This sequence joins TRBV7-2 and TRBJ1-2, with TRBD1 matching over 11 bases. V gave up 1 base and J gave up 7 bases; unmatched junction bases: 2. Germline V gene sequence: CDR1 SGHTA, CDR2 FQGNSA. The CDR3 contains 14 residues. This CDR3 is CASSLEGTGGGYTF. The CDR3 region has the DNA TGTGCCAGCAGCTTAGAGGGGACAGGGGGTGGCTACACCTTC.

The chain is built from TRBV5-1 and TRBJ2-5, with 8 bases identical to TRBD1. This CDR3 contains 14 residues. J gave up 4 bases and V 2 bases, and 4 bases lay outside the gene matches. Germline V gives CDR1 SGHRS, CDR2 YFSETQ. The CDR3 DNA sequence: TGCGCCAGCAGCTTCCAGGGGGCGTCAGAGACCCAGTACTTC. It specifies CASSFQGASETQYF.

This clone was found a few times. This chain connects TRBV6-4 to TRBJ2-1; maybe TRBD2 (5 bases). Germline assignment: CDR1 MRHNA and CDR2 SNTAGT. This CDR3 is 17 amino acids long. V was clipped by 6 bases and J by 0 bases, with 18 bases between them. The CDR3 region is CASRVCGGESSYNEQFF. Here the CDR3 DNA reads TGTGCCAGCAGGGTATGCGGAGGAGAGAGCTCCTACAATGAGCAGTTCTTC.

This sequence joins TRBV6-5 and TRBJ2-1; 8 bases are a match to TRBD2. Germline-derived CDR1 and CDR2 are MNHEY and SVGAGI. This CDR3 has 15 residues. V trimming: 6 bases; J trimming: 5 bases; junction bases outside the gene matches: 9. This chain's CDR3 is CASRPGGSGNNEQFF. Written as DNA, the CDR3 is TGTGCCAGCAGACCCGGCGGTAGCGGGAACAATGAGCAGTTCTTC.

The chain uses TRBV12-3 or TRBV12-4 and TRBJ1-1, with D possibly TRBD1 on 5 matching bases. This CDR3 spans 12 amino acids. V was cut by 5 bases and J by 4 bases, with 8 bases left in between. In DNA, the CDR3 is TGTGCCAGCAGTACTCAGGGCACTGAAGCTTTCTTT. Translated, it gives CASSTQGTEAFF.

V is TRBV5-1 and J is TRBJ1-1, with D unclear. Germline lookup yields CDR1 SGHRS and CDR2 YFSETQ. V lost 5 bases, J lost 1 base, and 21 bases lay in between. This CDR3 region has 17 residues. CDR3 sequence: CASSSYLASWGNTEAFF. In nucleotides, the CDR3 is TGCGCCAGCAGTTCCTACTTAGCGTCATGGGGGAACACTGAAGCTTTCTTT. The whole variable domain, remainder taken from reference TRBV5-1 and TRBJ1-1, is KAGVTQTPRYLIKTRGQQVTLSCSPISGHRSVSWYQQTPGQGLQFLFEYFSETQRNKGNFPGRFSGRQFSNSRSEMNVSTLELGDSALYLCASSSYLASWGNTEAFFGQGTRLTVV.

The DNA for the CDR3 is TGTGCTAGTGGTTTTGGGCGGGACACAGATACGCAGTATTTT. This sequence encodes CASGFGRDTDTQYF. The rearrangement uses TRBV12-5 and TRBJ2-3, with D possibly TRBD2 on 6 matching bases. The CDR3 spans 14 residues. V was trimmed by 3 bases and J by 2 bases, leaving 9 bases between them. Germline V gives CDR1 LGHNT, CDR2 FRNRAP.

This clone has a single count. The rearrangement uses TRBV18 and TRBJ1-5, with D possibly being TRBD1 (5 bases). Deletions cut 2 bases from V and 7 bases from J, with 15 bases between. The CDR3 is 15 residues long. Germline CDR1 reads KGHSH; CDR2 reads LQKENI. The CDR3 DNA reads TGTGCCAGCTCACCAGATTCGGGGCGCGGGCAGCCCCAGCATTTT. It is translated as CASSPDSGRGQPQHF.

There are a few counts of this clone. This chain connects TRBV5-4 to TRBJ2-5; D is unclear. Trimming stripped 0 bases from V and 5 bases from J, with 14 bases between. Germline CDR1 reads SGHNT; CDR2 reads YYREEE (reference sequence). This CDR3 is 15 amino acids long. CDR3 in amino acids: CASSLDYLGQETQYF. Written as DNA, the CDR3 is TGTGCCAGCAGCTTGGATTACCTAGGCCAGGAGACCCAGTACTTC.

V gene TRBV24-1 combines with J gene TRBJ2-7; 9 bases are shared with TRBD1. The length of the CDR3 is 12 residues. The germline V gene has CDR1 KGHDR and CDR2 SFDVKD. J was trimmed by 1 base and V by 10 bases; bases with no gene match: 1. The CDR3: CATGQGSYEQYF. Written as DNA, the CDR3 is TGTGCCACGGGACAGGGTTCCTACGAGCAGTACTTC.

This clone was seen only once. The J gene is TRBJ1-5, the V gene TRBV4-1; D ambiguous. Germline V gene lookup returns CDR1 MGHRA and CDR2 YSYEKL. The germline V and J ends were trimmed by 0 bases and 5 bases, with 5 bases remaining between them. CDR3 length: 13 residues. The CDR3 sequence is CASSQDGYQPQHF. CDR3 DNA sequence: TGCGCCAGCAGCCAAGATGGGTATCAGCCCCAGCATTTT.

This clone is medium-sized (0.01 to 0.1%). CDR3 sequence (DNA): TGTGCCAGCAGTGAATTAAGCGGCTCTGGGGCCAACGTCCTGACTTTC. It translates to CASSELSGSGANVLTF. The chain recombines TRBV6-1 with TRBJ2-6; D is perhaps TRBD2 (5 bases). CDR1 and CDR2 (germline): MNHNS, SASEGT. The length of the CDR3 is 16 residues. The ends were cut back, 2 bases at V and 0 bases at J, with 8 bases in the middle.

The V gene is TRBV24-1, the J gene TRBJ2-3; the D is unclear. The germline V and J ends were trimmed by 2 bases and 2 bases, with 10 bases remaining between them. The CDR3 covers 15 residues. CDR1 is KGHDR, CDR2 SFDVKD, per germline. The CDR3 DNA is TGTGCCACCAGTGATTCGAGCGACTTCACAGATACGCAGTATTTT. It encodes CATSDSSDFTDTQYF.

The V gene is TRBV24-1, the J gene TRBJ2-2; no reliable D call. The CDR3 runs 14 residues. The germline V gene encodes CDR1 KGHDR and CDR2 SFDVKD. Trimming stripped 3 bases from V and 5 bases from J, with 9 bases between. In nucleotides, the CDR3 is TGTGCCACCAGTGATCCCAATGAGACCGGGGAGCTGTTTTTT. It encodes CATSDPNETGELFF.